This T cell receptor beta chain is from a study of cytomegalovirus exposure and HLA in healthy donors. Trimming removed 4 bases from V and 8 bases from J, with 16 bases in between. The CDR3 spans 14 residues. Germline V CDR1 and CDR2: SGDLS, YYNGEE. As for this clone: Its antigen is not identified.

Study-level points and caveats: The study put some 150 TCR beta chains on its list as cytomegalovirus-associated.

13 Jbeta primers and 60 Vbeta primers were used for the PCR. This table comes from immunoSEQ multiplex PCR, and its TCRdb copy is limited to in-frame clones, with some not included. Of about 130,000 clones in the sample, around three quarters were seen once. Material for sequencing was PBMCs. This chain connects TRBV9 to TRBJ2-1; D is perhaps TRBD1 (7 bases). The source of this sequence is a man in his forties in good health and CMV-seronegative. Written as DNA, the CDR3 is TGTGCCAGCAGCCCGCGGACAGGAGGGTATGAGCAGTTCTTC. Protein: CASSPRTGGYEQFF.